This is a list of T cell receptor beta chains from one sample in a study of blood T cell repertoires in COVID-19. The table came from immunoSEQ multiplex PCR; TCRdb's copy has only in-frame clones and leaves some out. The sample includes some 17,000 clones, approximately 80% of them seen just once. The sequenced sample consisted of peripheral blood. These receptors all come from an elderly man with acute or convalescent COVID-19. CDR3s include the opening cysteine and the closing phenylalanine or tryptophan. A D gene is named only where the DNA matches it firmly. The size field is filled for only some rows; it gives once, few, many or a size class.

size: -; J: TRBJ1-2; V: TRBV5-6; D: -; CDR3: CASSFIQALGYTF; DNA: TGTGCCAGCAGCTTTATACAGGCCTTAGGCTACACCTTC
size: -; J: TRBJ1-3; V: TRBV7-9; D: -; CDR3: CASSLNEASGNTIYF; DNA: TGTGCCAGCAGCTTAAATGAGGCTTCTGGAAACACCATATATTTT
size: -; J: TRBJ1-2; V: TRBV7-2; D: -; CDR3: CASSLALRYGYTF; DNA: TGTGCCAGCAGCTTAGCGCTGCGCTATGGCTACACCTTC
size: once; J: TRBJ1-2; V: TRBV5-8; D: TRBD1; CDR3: CASSPDRAYGYTF; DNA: TGTGCCAGCAGCCCCGACAGGGCCTATGGCTACACCTTC
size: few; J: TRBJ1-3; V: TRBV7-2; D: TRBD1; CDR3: CASRFTGDGNTIYF; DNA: TGTGCCAGCAGGTTTACAGGGGATGGAAACACCATATATTTT
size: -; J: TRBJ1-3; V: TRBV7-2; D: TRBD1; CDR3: CASSTGVTGNTIYF; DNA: TGTGCCAGCAGCACAGGGGTCACTGGAAACACCATATATTTT
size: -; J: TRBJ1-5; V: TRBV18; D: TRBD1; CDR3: CASSLTGVSNQPQHF; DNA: TGTGCCAGCTCACTTACAGGGGTGAGCAATCAGCCCCAGCATTTT
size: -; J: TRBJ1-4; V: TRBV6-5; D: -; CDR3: CASRGSTNEKLFF; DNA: TGTGCCAGCAGGGGCAGCACTAATGAAAAACTGTTTTTT
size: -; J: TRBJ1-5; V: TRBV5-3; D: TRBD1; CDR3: CARSNRGTREPQHF; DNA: TGTGCCAGAAGCAACAGGGGGACAAGGGAGCCCCAGCATTTT
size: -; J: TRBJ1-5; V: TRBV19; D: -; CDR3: CASAQQNSNQPQHF; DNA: TGTGCCAGTGCACAGCAAAATAGCAATCAGCCCCAGCATTTT
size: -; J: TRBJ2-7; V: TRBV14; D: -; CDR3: CASSPQGQVRYEQYF; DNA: TGTGCCAGCAGCCCCCAGGGGCAGGTGCGCTACGAGCAGTACTTC
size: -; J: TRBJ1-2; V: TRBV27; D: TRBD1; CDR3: CASSLSPQGALLGYTF; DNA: TGTGCCAGCAGTTTATCCCCACAGGGGGCTCTTTTAGGCTACACCTTC
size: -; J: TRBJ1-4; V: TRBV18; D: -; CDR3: CASSPRQATNEKLFF; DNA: TGTGCCAGCTCACCGAGACAGGCAACTAATGAAAAACTGTTTTTT
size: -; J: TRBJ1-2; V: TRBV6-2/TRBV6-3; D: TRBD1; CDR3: CASSYYDRDPNYGYTF; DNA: TGTGCCAGCAGTTACTACGACAGGGACCCTAACTATGGCTACACCTTC
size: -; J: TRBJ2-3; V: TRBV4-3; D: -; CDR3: CASSQDPGTSTDTQYF; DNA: TGCGCCAGCAGCCAAGATCCAGGGACTAGCACAGATACGCAGTATTTT
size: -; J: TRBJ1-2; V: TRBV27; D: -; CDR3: CASSLYSQIGYGYTF; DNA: TGTGCCAGCAGTTTATATAGCCAGATAGGTTATGGCTACACCTTC
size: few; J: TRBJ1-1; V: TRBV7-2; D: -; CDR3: CASSSGQNTEAFF; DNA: TGTGCCAGCAGCTCGGGACAGAACACTGAAGCTTTCTTT
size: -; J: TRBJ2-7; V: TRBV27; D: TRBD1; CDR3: CASSRRTGGTYEQYF; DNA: TGTGCCAGCAGTCGACGGACAGGGGGAACCTACGAGCAGTACTTC
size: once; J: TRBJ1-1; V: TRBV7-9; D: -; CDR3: CASSLTVNTEAFF; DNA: TGTGCCAGCAGCTTAACGGTGAACACTGAAGCTTTCTTT
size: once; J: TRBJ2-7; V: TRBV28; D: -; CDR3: CASSLFSQGTYDIYEQYF; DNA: TGTGCCAGCAGTTTATTTTCCCAGGGAACCTATGATATCTACGAGCAGTACTTC
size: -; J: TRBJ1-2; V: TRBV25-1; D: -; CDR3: CASSEYSTGTNYGYTF; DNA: TGTGCCAGCAGTGAATACTCGACAGGCACTAACTATGGCTACACCTTC
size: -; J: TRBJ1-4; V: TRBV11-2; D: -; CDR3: CASSLSAKPRDDEKLFF; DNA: TGTGCCAGCAGCTTATCAGCGAAGCCCAGGGATGATGAAAAACTGTTTTTT
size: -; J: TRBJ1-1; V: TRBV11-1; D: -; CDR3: CASSRTENTEAFF; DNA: TGTGCCAGCAGCAGGACAGAAAACACTGAAGCTTTCTTT
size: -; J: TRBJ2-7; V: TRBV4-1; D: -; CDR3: CASSQLGGSSYEQYF; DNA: TGCGCCAGCAGCCAGCTGGGTGGGAGCTCCTACGAGCAGTACTTC
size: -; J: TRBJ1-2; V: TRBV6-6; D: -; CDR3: CASSYDPTVRYGYTF; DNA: TGTGCCAGCAGTTATGACCCTACAGTCCGCTATGGCTACACCTTC
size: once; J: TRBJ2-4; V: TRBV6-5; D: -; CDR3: CASSYSYRDNIQYF; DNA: TGTGCCAGCAGTTACTCGTACAGGGATAACATTCAGTACTTC
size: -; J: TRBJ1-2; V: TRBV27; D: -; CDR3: CASSLFHSPNYGYTF; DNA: TGTGCCAGCAGTTTATTCCACAGCCCTAACTATGGCTACACCTTC
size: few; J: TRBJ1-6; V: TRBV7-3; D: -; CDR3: CASSGGVHSPLHF; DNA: TGTGCCAGCAGCGGGGGCGTTCATTCACCCCTCCACTTT
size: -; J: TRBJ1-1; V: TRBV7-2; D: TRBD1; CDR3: CASSSTGGANPYTEAFF; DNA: TGTGCCAGCAGCTCGACAGGGGGCGCGAACCCATACACTGAAGCTTTCTTT
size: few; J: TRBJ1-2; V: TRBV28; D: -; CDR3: CASSLGGAFRYGYTF; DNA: TGTGCCAGCAGTTTAGGGGGGGCTTTCCGCTATGGCTACACCTTC
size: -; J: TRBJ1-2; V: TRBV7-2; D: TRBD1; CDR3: CASSLATGGNYGYTF; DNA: TGTGCCAGCAGCTTAGCCACAGGGGGCAACTATGGCTACACCTTC
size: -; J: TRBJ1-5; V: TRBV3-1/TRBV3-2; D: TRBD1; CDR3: CASSQRAGGSSNQPQHF; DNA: TGTGCCAGCAGCCAACGCGCAGGGGGTTCGAGCAATCAGCCCCAGCATTTT
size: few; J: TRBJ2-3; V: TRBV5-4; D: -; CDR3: CASSLRVAGDTQYF; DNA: TGTGCCAGCAGCTTGCGTGTCGCGGGTGATACGCAGTATTTT
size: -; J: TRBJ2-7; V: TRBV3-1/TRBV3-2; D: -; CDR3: CASSQGGGEQYF; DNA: TGTGCCAGCAGCCAAGGAGGGGGCGAGCAGTACTTC
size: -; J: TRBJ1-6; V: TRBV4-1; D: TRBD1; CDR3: CASSQDTRDSSYNSPLHF; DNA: TGCGCCAGCAGCCAAGATACCAGGGACAGCTCCTATAATTCACCCCTCCACTTT
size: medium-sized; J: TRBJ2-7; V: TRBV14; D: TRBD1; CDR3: CASSQGWDRGHEQYF; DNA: TGTGCCAGCAGCCAAGGGTGGGACAGGGGGCACGAGCAGTACTTC